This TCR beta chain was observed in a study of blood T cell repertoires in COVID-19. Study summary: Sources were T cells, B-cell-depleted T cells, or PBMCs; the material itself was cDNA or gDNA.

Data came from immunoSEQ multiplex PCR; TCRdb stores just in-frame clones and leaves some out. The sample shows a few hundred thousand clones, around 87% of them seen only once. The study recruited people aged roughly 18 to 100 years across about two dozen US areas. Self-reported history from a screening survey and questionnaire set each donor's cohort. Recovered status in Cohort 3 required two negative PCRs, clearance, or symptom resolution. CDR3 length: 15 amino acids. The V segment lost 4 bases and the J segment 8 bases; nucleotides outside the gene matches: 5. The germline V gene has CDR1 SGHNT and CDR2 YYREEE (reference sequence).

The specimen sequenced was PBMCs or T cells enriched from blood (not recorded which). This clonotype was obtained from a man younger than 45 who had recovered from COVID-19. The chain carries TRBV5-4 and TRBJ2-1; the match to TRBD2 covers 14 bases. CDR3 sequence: CASSPGLAGVYEQFF. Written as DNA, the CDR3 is TGTGCCAGCAGCCCGGGACTAGCGGGAGTCTATGAGCAGTTCTTC.